Presented here are 27 T cell receptor beta chains from one specimen sequenced in a study of T cells after yellow fever vaccination. TCRdb re-derived calls from the 5' RACE reads in MiXCR, one entry per CDR3 protein. The data hold 350,000 to 550,000 distinct CDR3 sequences, with about 17% observed a single time. The sample consisted of PBMCs, taken before the yellow fever booster vaccination. These receptors came from a man younger than 30 who received the YFV17D yellow fever vaccine.

This clonotype has more than one count but fewer than ten. V is TRBV10-2 and J is TRBJ1-1; 9 bases agree with TRBD1. Germline V gene lookup returns CDR1 WSHSY and CDR2 SAAADI. The CDR3 contains 12 residues. V shed 9 bases, J shed 6 bases, and the junction held 5 bases outside the gene matches. The CDR3 DNA reads TGCGCCAGTAAACAGGGGGCATCTGAAGCTTTCTTT. This sequence encodes CASKQGASEAFF.

In this sample, this clonotype turned up many times. The V and J genes are TRBV12-3 or TRBV12-4 and TRBJ1-1, with D perhaps matching TRBD1 (5 bases). This CDR3 comprises 13 residues. V was clipped by 2 bases and J by 3 bases, with 7 bases between them. The CDR3 bases are TGTGCCAGCAGTTTAAAAGGGGACACTGAAGCTTTCTTT. This codes for CASSLKGDTEAFF.

This clonotype was observed a few times. V is TRBV6-2 or TRBV6-3 and J is TRBJ2-7; a possible D gene is TRBD1 (6 bases). The CDR3 contains 15 residues. In germline, CDR1 is MNHEY, CDR2 SVGEGT. Deletions cut 2 bases from V and 3 bases from J, with 14 bases between. The CDR3 sequence is CASSYPRGQNYEQYF. The CDR3 DNA follows: TGTGCCAGCAGTTACCCCCGGGGACAAAACTACGAGCAGTACTTC.

This sequence joins TRBV15 and TRBJ2-5; D remains ambiguous. V lost 3 bases, J lost 4 bases, and 21 bases lay in between. Per the germline V gene, CDR1 is LNHNV and CDR2 is YYDKDF (reference sequence). CDR3 length: 17 residues. The DNA for the CDR3 is TGTGCCACCAGCAGGCTAGTTACCCGGACCAGCCCAGAGACCCAGTACTTC. Translating it yields CATSRLVTRTSPETQYF.

The chain couples TRBV10-3 to TRBJ1-2, with D possibly matching TRBD1 (5 bases). The V end was cut by 6 bases, the J end by 1 base, with 9 bases between. Germline CDR1 reads ENHRY; CDR2 reads SYGVKD. The CDR3 sequence is 13 residues long. The CDR3 here is CAIRGTDNYGYTF. For the CDR3, the DNA is TGTGCCATCAGGGGGACTGATAACTATGGCTACACCTTC.

The V gene is TRBV6-2 or TRBV6-3, the J gene TRBJ2-7; D is unresolved. The length of the CDR3 is 11 residues. V was pared by 0 bases and J by 12 bases, with 9 bases between. Germline loops: CDR1 MNHEY, CDR2 SVGEGT. The CDR3 spells CASSYSRQLYV. The CDR3 region has the DNA TGTGCCAGCAGTTACTCGAGGCAACTGTACGTC.

This clonotype has at least ten counts. The chain couples TRBV9 to TRBJ2-4, with 9 nucleotides matching TRBD2. The CDR3 loop spans 17 amino acids. Germline V CDR1 and CDR2: SGDLS, YYNGEE. Trimming cost V 2 bases and J 8 bases; bases outside gene matches: 14. DNA for the CDR3: TGTGCCAGCAGCGTCCAACCGGCGGGGGGGCCGAGGGACATTCAGTACTTC. Translating gives CASSVQPAGGPRDIQYF.

This clonotype was observed a single time. V gene TRBV12-3 or TRBV12-4 combines with J gene TRBJ1-5, with 12 bases fitting TRBD1. J lost 2 bases, V lost 8 bases, and 4 bases had no gene match. The CDR3 extends over 15 amino acids. This CDR3 is CASGDRGLGNQPQHF. In DNA form, the CDR3 reads TGTGCCAGCGGGGACAGGGGGCTTGGCAATCAGCCCCAGCATTTT.

The chain couples TRBV6-5 to TRBJ1-2, with a weak D call TRBD1 (5 bases). This CDR3 has 15 amino acids. In germline, CDR1 is MNHEY, CDR2 SVGAGI. V lost 4 bases, J lost 4 bases, and 16 bases lay in between. CDR3: CASSFQGAPSYGYTF. In DNA, the CDR3 is TGTGCCAGCAGTTTCCAAGGGGCGCCGTCCTATGGCTACACCTTC.

This clonotype was seen a handful of times. The chain recombines TRBV5-1 with TRBJ2-3; 8 bases match TRBD1. Germline trimming cut 6 bases from V and 0 bases from J; bases unmatched to any gene: 3. Germline V gene data show CDR1 as SGHRS and CDR2 as YFSETQ. CDR3 length: 14 amino acids. This chain's CDR3 is CASKWTGSTDTQYF. Here the CDR3 DNA reads TGCGCCAGCAAATGGACAGGGAGCACAGATACGCAGTATTTT.

This clonotype was seen repeatedly, ten times or more. V usage is TRBV10-3 and J usage is TRBJ2-7, with D possibly being TRBD2 (7 bases). CDR1 is ENHRY and CDR2 is SYGVKD in the germline V gene. Trimming took 3 bases from V and 7 from J, leaving 19 bases between them. The CDR3 spans 15 residues. CDR3 amino acids: CAISDPRGGGAEQYF. The CDR3 DNA is TGTGCCATCAGTGACCCCCGAGGGGGGGGGGCGGAGCAGTACTTC.

The rearrangement joins TRBV6-6 to TRBJ2-1; D unclear. Germline values: CDR1 MNHNY, CDR2 SVGAGI (reference sequence). This CDR3 has 13 amino acids. Trimming left V 0 bases short and J 5 bases short, with 5 bases between. CDR3: CASSYSKDNEQFF. The CDR3 region has the DNA TGTGCCAGCAGTTACTCTAAGGACAATGAGCAGTTCTTC.

J is TRBJ2-1 and V is TRBV5-6; the D gene is possibly TRBD1 (6 bases). The CDR3 runs to 16 residues. The V end lost 2 bases, the J end lost 3 bases, and 15 bases lay between the germline ends. Germline V gene sequence: CDR1 SGHDT, CDR2 YYEEEE. The DNA for the CDR3 is TGTGCCAGCAGCTTAAGTGGTGGGGGCTACTACAATGAGCAGTTCTTC. Translation gives CASSLSGGGYYNEQFF.

This clonotype occurred a few times. The rearrangement joins TRBV20-1 to TRBJ2-3, with 9 bases matching TRBD1. The CDR3 covers 16 residues. V lost 6 bases, J lost 5 bases, and 15 bases stayed unmatched. Per the germline V gene, CDR1 is DFQATT and CDR2 is SNEGSKA (reference sequence). CDR3 nucleotide sequence: TGCAGTGCGACCGATGCCGGGACAGGGAGTCGAGATACGCAGTATTTT. Its translation is CSATDAGTGSRDTQYF.

The chain couples TRBV5-1 to TRBJ2-2; D is undetermined. Germline lookup yields CDR1 SGHRS and CDR2 YFSETQ. This CDR3 comprises 14 residues. Trimming stripped 1 base from V and 7 bases from J, with 11 bases between. Here the CDR3 DNA reads TGCGCCAGCAGCTTGAGTCCTGCCGGCGGGGAGCTGTTTTTT. Its translation: CASSLSPAGGELFF.

The gene calls are TRBV28 and TRBJ2-1, with D possibly TRBD1 on 5 matching bases. Germline loops: CDR1 MDHEN, CDR2 SYDVKM. Trimming removed 2 bases from V and 3 bases from J, with 14 bases in between. The CDR3 is 16 residues long. The CDR3 is CASSLDPQAIYNEQFF. The CDR3 bases are TGTGCCAGCAGTTTAGACCCACAGGCTATCTACAATGAGCAGTTCTTC.

This clonotype was counted only a few times. The V call is TRBV20-1, the J call TRBJ2-3; 12 bases agree with TRBD2. CDR3 length: 15 amino acids. V lost 0 bases, J lost 7 bases, and 5 bases stayed unmatched. Germline V gene sequence: CDR1 DFQATT, CDR2 SNEGSKA (reference sequence). CDR3 sequence (DNA): TGCAGTGCTAGAGATCGGACTAGCGGGGCGTATACGCAGTATTTT. It encodes CSARDRTSGAYTQYF.

This chain joins TRBV5-1 and TRBJ2-6; D is undetermined. This CDR3 contains 14 residues. CDR1 is SGHRS and CDR2 is YFSETQ in the germline V gene. V was cut by 6 bases and J by 5 bases, with 12 bases left in between. The CDR3 bases are TGCGCCAGCAACGGGCCGGACCGGGCCAACGTCCTGACTTTC. This encodes CASNGPDRANVLTF. The variable domain in full, with the rest retrieved from reference TRBV5-1 and TRBJ2-6, is KAGVTQTPRYLIKTRGQQVTLSCSPISGHRSVSWYQQTPGQGLQFLFEYFSETQRNKGNFPGRFSGRQFSNSRSEMNVSTLELGDSALYLCASNGPDRANVLTFGAGSRLTVL.

This clonotype was seen ten or more times. The chain carries TRBV5-1 and TRBJ2-2, with D unresolved. Germline V CDR1 and CDR2: SGHRS, YFSETQ. The length of the CDR3 is 13 residues. With 3 bases removed from V and 0 bases from J, the gap between germline ends came to 3 bases. The CDR3 DNA reads TGCGCCAGCAGCTCCTCGAACACCGGGGAGCTGTTTTTT. Residues: CASSSSNTGELFF.

This chain connects TRBV12-3 or TRBV12-4 to TRBJ2-1, with a weak D call TRBD2 (5 bases). V was shortened by 6 bases and J by 0 bases, with 12 bases between the two germline ends. This CDR3 is 15 amino acids long. The CDR3 sequence is CASRRRSSSYNEQFF. The CDR3 nucleotides are TGTGCCAGCAGAAGGAGGTCAAGCTCCTACAATGAGCAGTTCTTC.

The chain couples TRBV11-2 to TRBJ2-7; TRBD2 matches 9 bases. V trimming: 1 base; J trimming: 4 bases; junction bases outside the gene matches: 11. This CDR3 region has 17 residues. CDR1 and CDR2 from the germline V gene are SGHAT and FQNNGV. The DNA for the CDR3 is TGTGCCAGCAGCTTAGGAGGAGGAAGCGGGGGGTTTTACGAGCAGTACGTC. It codes for CASSLGGGSGGFYEQYV.

This clonotype was seen a few times. The rearrangement links TRBV9 to TRBJ1-2, with D tentatively TRBD1 (6 bases). CDR3 length equals 14 residues. Trimming left V 3 bases short and J 6 bases short, with 15 bases between. Per germline, CDR1 SGDLS and CDR2 YYNGEE. The DNA of the CDR3 is TGTGCCAGCAGCGGTGGGGACATATATGATGGCTACACCTTC. This codes for CASSGGDIYDGYTF. Complete variable domain (other parts from reference TRBV9 and TRBJ1-2): DSGVTQTPKHLITATGQRVTLRCSPRSGDLSVYWYQQSLDQGLQFLIQYYNGEERAKGNILERFSAQQFPDLHSELNLSSLELGDSALYFCASSGGDIYDGYTFGSGTRLTVV.

The chain recombines TRBV19 with TRBJ1-4; D is unresolved. V lost 3 bases and J 6 bases, leaving 8 bases between the germline ends. The germline CDR1 and CDR2 sequences are LNHDA and SQIVND (reference sequence). CDR3 length equals 13 residues. The CDR3 DNA reads as TGTGCCAGTAGTATCCGGGCAGATGAAAAACTGTTTTTT. Its translation: CASSIRADEKLFF.

This clonotype has only a few counts. The chain is built from TRBV6-6 and TRBJ2-1, with D perhaps matching TRBD1 (6 bases). Trimming pared 7 bases from V and 3 bases from J, leaving 10 bases between. This CDR3 contains 13 residues. The germline CDR1 and CDR2 sequences are MNHNY and SVGAGI (reference sequence). Here the CDR3 DNA reads TGTGCCAGCACACAGGGATACTACAATGAGCAGTTCTTC. Encoded protein: CASTQGYYNEQFF.

V is TRBV29-1 and J is TRBJ2-5; tentative D call: TRBD2 (6 bases). The CDR3 length is 13 residues. Germline-derived CDR1 and CDR2 are SQVTM and ANQGSEA. The ends were cut back, 4 bases at V and 2 bases at J, with 11 bases in the middle. CDR3 in amino acids: CSVGGDQQETQYF. The CDR3 DNA sequence: TGCAGCGTTGGGGGGGACCAGCAAGAGACCCAGTACTTC.

This clonotype turned up a few times. The chain recombines TRBV4-1 with TRBJ2-2; D not resolved. CDR3 size: 17 residues. V gave up 1 base and J gave up 0 bases, with 12 bases separating them. Germline CDR1 and CDR2: MGHRA and YSYEKL. The CDR3 bases are TGCGCCAGCAGCCAAGGTCTAGGGCTGTCGAACACCGGGGAGCTGTTTTTT. Protein product: CASSQGLGLSNTGELFF.

This chain links TRBV11-2 with TRBJ1-4, with a possible D match to TRBD1 (5 bases). Between the trimmed V and J ends, which lost 1 base and 8 bases, there was a span of 8 bases. In germline, CDR1 is SGHAT, CDR2 FQNNGV. The CDR3 is made up of 13 amino acids. The CDR3 loop is CASSLGWGEKLFF. The CDR3 coding sequence is TGTGCCAGCAGCTTAGGGTGGGGGGAAAAACTGTTTTTT. The full variable domain, its missing parts supplied by reference TRBV11-2 and TRBJ1-4, is EAGVAQSPRYKIIEKRQSVAFWCNPISGHATLYWYQQILGQGPKLLIQFQNNGVVDDSQLPKDRFSAERLKGVDSTLKIQPAKLEDSAVYLCASSLGWGEKLFFGSGTQLSVL.